This is a list of T cell receptor beta chains from one sample in a study of shared clonotypes between healthy human individuals. The table came from immunoSEQ multiplex PCR; TCRdb's copy has only in-frame clones and leaves some out. The sample consists of roughly 1,100,000 clones, about 75% of them appearing once. Sequenced: memory CD4+ T cells sorted from blood. These receptors came from a man aged 18 to 30 in good health. Both conserved end residues are part of each CDR3. D genes are given only for firm matches. Clone size is not always given. Where it is, it says once, few, many or a class for expanded clones.

D,J,V,size,CDR3,DNA
TRBD1,TRBJ2-7,TRBV18,few,CASSRGTGSFNYEQYF,TGTGCCAGCTCACGCGGGACAGGGAGCTTCAACTACGAGCAGTACTTC
.,TRBJ2-5,TRBV25-1,.,CASSGGIQTQYF,TGTGCCAGCAGTGGCGGGATCCAGACCCAGTACTTC
TRBD1,TRBJ2-3,TRBV11-2,.,CASSLERGQRTDTQYF,TGTGCCAGCAGCTTAGAGAGGGGACAGCGCACAGATACGCAGTATTTT
.,TRBJ2-2,TRBV7-9,.,CASSPHHEAGELFF,TGTGCCAGCAGCCCCCACCATGAGGCCGGGGAGCTGTTTTTT
TRBD2,TRBJ2-1,TRBV29-1,.,CSARTSGRGSSYNEQFF,TGCAGCGCCCGGACTAGCGGGAGGGGAAGCTCCTACAATGAGCAGTTCTTC
.,TRBJ2-7,TRBV19,.,CASSIGSSPSYEQYF,TGTGCCAGTAGTATAGGATCTTCGCCTTCGTACGAGCAGTACTTC
.,TRBJ1-1,TRBV5-1,.,CASSLAGPGNTEAFF,TGCGCCAGCAGCTTGGCCGGACCCGGGAACACTGAAGCTTTCTTT
.,TRBJ2-4,TRBV11-2,.,CASSLDLKNIQYF,TGTGCCAGCAGCTTAGATCTTAAAAACATTCAGTACTTC
TRBD2,TRBJ2-3,TRBV7-9,.,CASSLGGSRSTDTQYF,TGTGCCAGCAGCTTAGGCGGGAGTCGTAGCACAGATACGCAGTATTTT
.,TRBJ2-7,TRBV7-9,.,CASSSQGTYEQYF,TGTGCCAGCAGCTCCCAGGGGACCTACGAGCAGTACTTC
.,TRBJ1-1,TRBV5-4,.,CASRGGATAFF,TGTGCCAGCAGGGGGGGGGCGACGGCTTTCTTT
.,TRBJ2-3,TRBV18,.,CASSLSTDTQYF,TGTGCCAGCTCCCTGAGCACAGATACGCAGTATTTT
TRBD1,TRBJ1-1,TRBV6-5,once,CASSQQGGNTEAFF,TGTGCCAGCAGTCAACAGGGGGGAAACACTGAAGCTTTCTTT
.,TRBJ1-5,TRBV30,.,CAWSRGELSNQPQHF,TGTGCCTGGAGCCGGGGGGAATTAAGCAATCAGCCCCAGCATTTT
TRBD2,TRBJ2-2,TRBV9,.,CASSVGGGATGELFF,TGTGCCAGCAGCGTAGGCGGGGGGGCCACCGGGGAGCTGTTTTTT
.,TRBJ1-4,TRBV30,.,CAWNSGAEGEKLFF,TGTGCCTGGAACTCCGGGGCGGAGGGTGAAAAACTGTTTTTT
.,TRBJ1-5,TRBV5-1,.,CASSSDRDQPQHF,TGCGCCAGCAGCTCGGATAGGGATCAGCCCCAGCATTTT
.,TRBJ2-7,TRBV4-3,once,CASSQGGSSYEQYF,TGCGCCAGCAGCCAAGGCGGTAGCTCCTACGAGCAGTACTTC
TRBD1,TRBJ1-3,TRBV7-9,once,CASSLTGVSGNTIYF,TGTGCCAGCAGCTTAACAGGGGTCTCTGGAAACACCATATATTTT
TRBD1,TRBJ1-5,TRBV30,.,CAFGDRGSNQPQHF,TGTGCCTTCGGGGACAGGGGAAGCAATCAGCCCCAGCATTTT
.,TRBJ1-4,TRBV30,.,CAWSGKTGANEKLFF,TGTGCCTGGAGTGGAAAGACAGGAGCTAATGAAAAACTGTTTTTT
.,TRBJ2-1,TRBV7-2,once,CASSLASATSYNEQFF,TGTGCCAGCAGCTTAGCTAGCGCGACCTCCTACAATGAGCAGTTCTTC
.,TRBJ1-1,TRBV28,few,CASSFSQREAFF,TGTGCCAGCAGTTTTAGTCAACGAGAAGCTTTCTTT
.,TRBJ2-4,TRBV28,.,CASSLPENIQYF,TGTGCCAGCAGTCTCCCGGAAAACATTCAGTACTTC
.,TRBJ2-7,TRBV2,.,CASSGDRISSYEQYF,TGTGCCAGCAGCGGAGATAGGATCAGCTCCTACGAGCAGTACTTC
TRBD1,TRBJ1-2,TRBV7-3,once,CASSLGRDSVYGYTF,TGTGCCAGCAGCTTAGGCCGGGACAGTGTGTATGGCTACACCTTC
TRBD2,TRBJ2-7,TRBV5-6,.,CASSLRTSVPPREYF,TGTGCCAGCAGCTTACGGACTAGCGTTCCACCCAGGGAGTACTTC
.,TRBJ1-6,TRBV7-9,few,CASSPNNSPLHF,TGTGCCAGCAGCCCCAATAATTCACCCCTCCACTTT
TRBD2,TRBJ2-1,TRBV10-2,.,CASRGTSGSVDEQFF,TGCGCCAGCCGGGGGACTAGCGGGAGTGTCGATGAGCAGTTCTTC
TRBD2,TRBJ2-1,TRBV18,.,CASSPQGTSMSSYNEQFF,TGTGCCAGCTCACCACAGGGGACTAGCATGAGCTCCTACAATGAGCAGTTCTTC
.,TRBJ2-1,TRBV11-2,.,CASRTIDSSSYNEQFF,TGTGCCAGCAGGACCATTGACAGTAGCTCCTACAATGAGCAGTTCTTC
.,TRBJ2-3,TRBV5-1,.,CASRGKIGGADTQYF,TGCGCCAGCAGGGGGAAGATTGGGGGTGCAGATACGCAGTATTTT
TRBD2,TRBJ2-3,TRBV7-9,.,CASSFPYATSGRTDTQYF,TGTGCCAGCAGCTTCCCTTACGCGACTAGCGGGAGAACAGATACGCAGTATTTT
TRBD1,TRBJ1-2,TRBV5-1,once,CASTFTGATYGYTF,TGCGCCAGCACGTTCACAGGGGCCACCTATGGCTACACCTTC
.,TRBJ2-7,TRBV6-1,.,CASSERGGGWSYEQYF,TGTGCCAGCAGTGAACGAGGAGGGGGTTGGTCCTACGAGCAGTACTTC
TRBD1,TRBJ1-4,TRBV9,.,CASSRSQGALGNEKLFF,TGTGCCAGCAGCCGTTCACAGGGGGCATTAGGGAATGAAAAACTGTTTTTT
.,TRBJ1-6,TRBV27,.,CASSSTGLGSPLHF,TGTGCCAGCAGTTCGACAGGCCTTGGGTCACCCCTCCACTTT
TRBD2,TRBJ2-1,TRBV27,many,CASSTRTSRYNEQFF,TGTGCCAGCAGTACCCGGACTAGTCGGTACAATGAGCAGTTCTTC
.,TRBJ1-4,TRBV28,.,CASTSGGNNEKLFF,TGTGCCAGCACCTCGGGGGGTAATAATGAAAAACTGTTTTTT
TRBD1,TRBJ1-5,TRBV2,.,CASQGESQPQHF,TGTGCCAGCCAGGGGGAAAGTCAGCCCCAGCATTTT
TRBD2,TRBJ2-1,TRBV4-3,.,CASSQVGLAGGNEQFF,TGCGCCAGCAGCCAAGTAGGACTAGCGGGAGGTAATGAGCAGTTCTTC
TRBD1,TRBJ1-6,TRBV5-1,few,CASSYDRGSPLHF,TGCGCCAGCAGCTACGACAGGGGTTCACCCCTCCACTTT
.,TRBJ2-7,TRBV12-5,.,CASVLFHEQYF,TGTGCTAGTGTCCTTTTCCACGAGCAGTACTTC
.,TRBJ2-3,TRBV6-1,.,CASSDLPASTDTQYF,TGTGCCAGCAGTGATTTGCCAGCTAGCACAGATACGCAGTATTTT
.,TRBJ1-5,TRBV18,.,CATTGYGDEPQHF,TGTGCCACCACAGGGTACGGAGATGAACCCCAGCATTTT
.,TRBJ2-5,TRBV19,.,CASSIELTRGETQYF,TGTGCCAGTAGTATAGAGCTTACCAGGGGTGAGACCCAGTACTTC
TRBD2,TRBJ2-7,TRBV10-1,few,CASSARSGTSGNSYEQYF,TGCGCCAGCAGTGCTCGGTCCGGGACTAGCGGGAACTCCTACGAGCAGTACTTC
.,TRBJ2-6,TRBV4-3,.,CASSQEAGSGANVLTF,TGCGCCAGCAGCCAAGAAGCAGGGTCTGGGGCCAACGTCCTGACTTTC
TRBD2,TRBJ2-7,TRBV7-3,.,CASSSGAGGLGQYF,TGTGCCAGCAGCTCCGGAGCGGGGGGTCTAGGGCAGTACTTC
TRBD1,TRBJ2-5,TRBV4-1,.,CASSQGRRTGAQETQYF,TGCGCCAGCAGCCAAGGTCGGAGGACAGGGGCCCAAGAGACCCAGTACTTC
TRBD1,TRBJ2-3,TRBV6-5,.,CASKSGQGETDTQYF,TGTGCCAGCAAATCGGGACAGGGGGAAACAGATACGCAGTATTTT
.,TRBJ2-7,TRBV7-2,.,CASSLGGSSYGQYF,TGTGCCAGCAGCTTAGGTGGGAGCTCCTACGGGCAGTACTTC
TRBD1,TRBJ2-2,TRBV2,few,CASSVDRGDGELFF,TGTGCCAGCAGCGTCGACAGGGGTGACGGGGAGCTGTTTTTT
.,TRBJ2-2,TRBV19,.,CASSLGPGAGELFF,TGTGCCAGTAGTCTGGGACCGGGGGCCGGGGAGCTGTTTTTT
TRBD2,TRBJ2-1,TRBV9,.,CASSVGLAGASYNEQFF,TGTGCCAGCAGCGTAGGACTAGCGGGAGCGTCCTACAATGAGCAGTTCTTC
.,TRBJ2-7,TRBV27,.,CASKPSMTGSFYEQYF,TGTGCCAGCAAACCCAGTATGACGGGATCATTCTACGAGCAGTACTTC
TRBD2,TRBJ2-2,TRBV6-5,.,CASSYGGVSNTGELFF,TGTGCCAGCAGTTACGGGGGGGTCTCTAACACCGGGGAGCTGTTTTTT
.,TRBJ2-1,TRBV11-2,.,CASSLAGDYNEQFF,TGTGCCAGCAGCTTGGCAGGGGACTACAATGAGCAGTTCTTC
.,TRBJ2-7,TRBV13,.,CASSRKQGRRDEQYF,TGTGCCAGCAGCCGTAAACAGGGAAGACGCGACGAGCAGTACTTC
.,TRBJ1-5,TRBV2,few,CASSAGVNQPQHF,TGTGCCAGCAGTGCAGGGGTCAATCAGCCCCAGCATTTT